This T cell receptor beta chain came from a study of beta chain features in type 1 diabetes. Study-wide points: TCRB repertoires of naive, central memory and Treg cells appeared more similar among patients than among healthy donors. Type 1 diabetes patients had moderately but significantly shorter TCRB CDR3s in all four CD4+ subsets. PCR might pick shorter templates more often, in the same way for patients and controls.

Expressed TCRB transcripts were sequenced, since all the RNA that had been isolated was reverse transcribed. Produced via immunoSEQ multiplex PCR; TCRdb's table is partial and in-frame only. The repertoire includes over 200,000 clones, approximately 11% of them detected once, and around 0.017% sits in the top ten. As for this clone: The antigen remains unidentified.

V lost 7 bases, J lost 4 bases, and 14 bases lay in between. CDR1 is SGHRS and CDR2 is YFSETQ in the germline V gene. The CDR3 sequence is 13 residues long. Only one heparinised blood draw was taken per donor, and its volume averaged about 120 mL. The specimen sequenced was naive CD4+ T cells from blood. This clonotype was sampled from a young man with type 1 diabetes. V and J are TRBV5-1 and TRBJ2-5; D remains ambiguous. Here the CDR3 reads CASVRGVGETQYF. CDR3 bases: TGCGCCAGCGTCCGCGGAGTGGGAGAGACCCAGTACTTC.